The clone carrying this TCR beta chain was seen a handful of times. The antigen remains unidentified. PCR employed 60 Vbeta and 13 Jbeta primers. Sequencing was performed with immunoSEQ multiplex PCR; in TCRdb, only in-frame clones are kept and a portion is missing. The sample includes some 150,000 clones, roughly four fifths of them seen just once. This entry comes from a study of cytomegalovirus exposure and HLA in healthy donors. Study results and limitations: The study assumed roughly uniform donor sequencing depth for presence/absence analyses.

The CDR3 has 13 amino acids. The germline gives CDR1 SGHDN, CDR2 FVKESK. Trimming cost V 6 bases and J 4 bases, with 12 bases left between them. This receptor was taken from a man aged 25-45 years in good health and CMV-seropositive. This chain uses TRBV14 with TRBJ1-2, with D perhaps TRBD1 (5 bases). Input material: PBMCs. CDR3 sequence: CASSQTVIYGYTF. The CDR3 region has the DNA TGTGCCAGCAGTCAGACAGTCATCTATGGCTACACCTTC.